This TCR beta chain stems from a study of blood T cell repertoires in COVID-19. Whole-study context: The United States, Italy and Spain were the sources of the acute and convalescent COVID-19 samples. T cells, B-cell-depleted T cells, or PBMCs provided the cDNA or gDNA that served as material.

Trimming removed 1 base at V and 5 bases at J, with 14 bases between. Germline V CDR1 and CDR2: SGHDN, FVKESK. The CDR3 runs to 15 residues. Sequenced by immunoSEQ multiplex PCR; TCRdb stores in-frame clones only, minus some. This table has more than 250,000 clones, around 85% appearing once. The specimen sequenced was peripheral blood. This TCR was recovered from a man aged 50 to 60 with active or convalescent COVID-19. J is TRBJ1-1 and V is TRBV14, with TRBD1 as a possible D gene (5 bases). The CDR3 region is CASSQGLRGRTEAFF. The CDR3 coding sequence is TGTGCCAGCAGCCAAGGATTGCGGGGGAGGACTGAAGCTTTCTTT.